This T cell receptor (beta chain) is drawn from a study of CD8+CD57+ T cells in acquired aplastic anemia. The table lists this clonotype with a few counts. The study profiled TCR beta VDJ and CDR3 using genomic DNA as template. TCRdb processed the reads anew with MiXCR; each CDR3 protein has one entry. The sample includes about 290,000 distinct CDR3 sequences, 45% to 65% seen only once; the top ten take under 1.5%. Sequencing involved patients with CD8+CD57+ cell expansion previously shown by flow cytometry. Acquired aplastic anemia of severe grade affected all patients. The germline gives CDR1 SEHNR, CDR2 FQNEAQ (reference sequence). With 3 bases removed from V and 9 bases from J, the gap between germline ends came to 12 bases. This CDR3 is 14 amino acids long.

The sample consisted of sorted CD4+, CD8+, or CD8+CD57+ T cells (not recorded which) from PBMCs. This clonotype was sampled from a human donor with aplastic anemia. The rearrangement uses TRBV7-9 and TRBJ1-6; D possibly corresponds to TRBD1 (5 bases). CDR3 protein: CASSFAREVSPLHF. The CDR3, as DNA: TGTGCCAGCAGCTTCGCCAGGGAGGTTTCACCCCTCCACTTT.